This is a list of T cell receptor beta chains from one sample in a study of neoadjuvant anti-PD-1 for oral cavity cancer. Sequencing was performed with immunoSEQ multiplex PCR; in TCRdb, only in-frame clones are kept and a portion is missing. The sample yields roughly 40,000 clones, 77% seen once. Here the sequenced sample was PBMCs, taken after nivolumab (anti-PD-1) treatment. The receptors come from a person aged 40-85 years with oral cavity squamous cell carcinoma. Both conserved end residues are part of each CDR3. The D gene is left open where the match is weak. Not every row has a clone size; where given, it reads once, few, many or a size class.

v_call	clone_size	d_call	j_call	cdr3_nt	cdr3_aa
TRBV13	.	.	TRBJ1-2	TGTGCCAGCAGCTTAGTACAGGGTGTCGGCTACACCTTC	CASSLVQGVGYTF
TRBV25-1	once	TRBD1	TRBJ2-7	TGTGCCACCCAGACAGGGGGCTCCTACGAGCAGTACTTC	CATQTGGSYEQYF
TRBV27	.	.	TRBJ1-2	TGTGCCAGCAGTTCCGGGACGGGGGTTAACTATGGCTACACCTTC	CASSSGTGVNYGYTF
TRBV7-2	.	.	TRBJ1-1	TGTGCCAGCAGCTTAGCTGGGGGGAACACTGAAGCTTTCTTT	CASSLAGGNTEAFF
TRBV6-5	.	.	TRBJ1-5	TGTGCCAGCCAGCGAGGAAGCAATCAGCCCCAGCATTTT	CASQRGSNQPQHF
TRBV5-1	.	TRBD2	TRBJ2-4	TGCGCCAGCAGCCTTCCTAGCGGGGATAACATTCAGTACTTC	CASSLPSGDNIQYF
TRBV7-2	.	.	TRBJ2-7	TGTGCCAGCAGCACTGGACAACCCTACGAGCAGTACTTC	CASSTGQPYEQYF
TRBV7-2	.	TRBD1	TRBJ1-2	TGTGCCAGCAGCTTACGCCACTCGCGGGACAGCGTCGGCTATGGCTACACCTTC	CASSLRHSRDSVGYGYTF
TRBV28	.	TRBD2	TRBJ2-7	TGTGCCAGCAGGGGACAGGGACTAGCGGGAGGGAGGGGGTACGAGCAGTACTTC	CASRGQGLAGGRGYEQYF
TRBV28	.	TRBD2	TRBJ2-7	TGTGCCAGCAGCACTAGCGGCCGGGAGCAGTACTTC	CASSTSGREQYF
TRBV27	.	TRBD1	TRBJ1-5	TGTGCCAGCAGTTTATTAGGGACAGGGGCTTATAGCAATCAGCCCCAGCATTTT	CASSLLGTGAYSNQPQHF
TRBV7-2	.	TRBD1	TRBJ1-1	TGTGCCAGCAGCTTGCTGACAGGGGTGAACACTGAAGCTTTCTTT	CASSLLTGVNTEAFF
TRBV5-6	.	.	TRBJ2-7	TGTGCCAGCAGCTTAGTAGGGCCGAGAGGCGAGCAGTACTTC	CASSLVGPRGEQYF
TRBV18	few	.	TRBJ1-5	TGTGCCAGCTCACCACCGGGGGACAATCAGCCCCAGCATTTT	CASSPPGDNQPQHF
TRBV4-1	medium-sized	.	TRBJ2-4	TGCGCCAGCAGCCCTAGCGCAAGAGTTAACATTCAGTACTTC	CASSPSARVNIQYF
TRBV20-1	.	.	TRBJ2-1	TGCAGTGCTAGACAGGGCGGTGAGCAGTTCTTC	CSARQGGEQFF
TRBV19	.	TRBD1	TRBJ1-5	TGTGCCAGTAGTACGGAGACAGGGGGCGGACAGCCCCAGCATTTT	CASSTETGGGQPQHF
TRBV6-1	.	.	TRBJ1-2	TGTGCCAGCAGTGAAGCCCAGGGTAACTATGGCTACACCTTC	CASSEAQGNYGYTF
TRBV7-8	.	TRBD1	TRBJ1-3	TGTGCCAGCAGCTTAGCGCATCAGGGGGGGATCTCTGGAAACACCATATATTTT	CASSLAHQGGISGNTIYF
TRBV2	once	TRBD2	TRBJ2-1	TGTGCCAGCAATAAGCGGGAGGTCAATGAGCAGTTCTTC	CASNKREVNEQFF
TRBV27	.	.	TRBJ1-5	TGTGCCAGCAGTTTCCGACATTCCAATCAGCCCCAGCATTTT	CASSFRHSNQPQHF
TRBV2	.	.	TRBJ2-2	TGTGCCAGCAGGGCCCCGGGGGGCCAGGGAACCGGGGAGCTGTTTTTT	CASRAPGGQGTGELFF
TRBV9	.	TRBD1	TRBJ1-2	TGTGCCAGCAGCCCCCGGACAGGGGTGATGGGCTATGGCTACACCTTC	CASSPRTGVMGYGYTF
TRBV30	.	TRBD1	TRBJ1-2	TGTGCCTGGAGTCGGGACAGGGTGCTTAACTATGGCTACACCTTC	CAWSRDRVLNYGYTF
TRBV11-1	.	TRBD2	TRBJ2-5	TGTGCCAGCAGCTCCGGGACTAGCGGGGCCCTCTACGACCAAGAGACCCAGTACTTC	CASSSGTSGALYDQETQYF
TRBV5-8	.	TRBD1	TRBJ2-5	TGTGCCAGCAGCTTGGGGGGACAGGGGGCACGGGAGACCCAGTACTTC	CASSLGGQGARETQYF
TRBV27	.	TRBD2	TRBJ2-7	TGTGCCAGCAGTTTCGGCGGGGGGGCCGAGCAGTACTTC	CASSFGGGAEQYF
TRBV5-1	.	.	TRBJ2-7	TGCGCCAGCAGCTTGGAGGAGGACTACGAGCAGTACTTC	CASSLEEDYEQYF
TRBV5-1	.	TRBD2	TRBJ2-1	TGCGCCAGCAGCTCCTCTAGCGGGGGGAACAATGAGCAGTTCTTC	CASSSSSGGNNEQFF
TRBV19	few	.	TRBJ1-2	TGTGCCAGTAGTTTTGGAGACCGGGCCTATGGCTACACCTTC	CASSFGDRAYGYTF
TRBV7-5	.	.	TRBJ1-1	TGTGTCAGAAGCACCGGCCCCGGGACAGGGTGTACTGAAGCTTTCTTT	CVRSTGPGTGCTEAFF
TRBV7-9	.	TRBD1	TRBJ1-2	TGTGCCAGCAGCCCCGCTGGGACAGGAGCTAACTATGGCTACACCTTC	CASSPAGTGANYGYTF
TRBV28	.	.	TRBJ1-1	TGTGCCAGCAGTTTGATAAGGACACGAACTGAAGCTTTCTTT	CASSLIRTRTEAFF
TRBV30	.	.	TRBJ2-5	TGTGCCTGGAGTGTACGACAACAAGAGACCCAGTACTTC	CAWSVRQQETQYF
TRBV4-2	.	TRBD2	TRBJ2-7	TGTGCCAGCAGCCAGTCCAGCGGGGTAGCCTACGAGCAGTACTTC	CASSQSSGVAYEQYF
TRBV9	.	TRBD1	TRBJ2-1	TGTGCCAGCAGCGTCCCCCAGGACAGGGAGAAACCCAATGAGCAGTTCTTC	CASSVPQDREKPNEQFF
TRBV4-2	.	.	TRBJ2-5	TGTGCCAGCAGCCAAGATCGACGGACAGCGGAGGGGGAGACCCAGTACTTC	CASSQDRRTAEGETQYF
TRBV5-6	.	.	TRBJ2-7	TGTGCCAGCAGCCGCGAGGGGGCCTACGAGCAGTACTTC	CASSREGAYEQYF
TRBV16	.	.	TRBJ1-5	TGTGCCAGCAGCCCCCATTGGCGGGACGATCAGCCCCAGCATTTT	CASSPHWRDDQPQHF
TRBV5-6	.	TRBD1	TRBJ1-6	TGTGCCAGCAGCCCGGACAGGAGCTCCTATAATTCACCCCTCCACTTT	CASSPDRSSYNSPLHF
TRBV5-1	.	TRBD1	TRBJ1-1	TGCGCCAGCAGCTTGGTACAGGGGGCCCCTGAAGCTTTCTTT	CASSLVQGAPEAFF
TRBV27	once	.	TRBJ2-7	TGTGCCAGCAGTTTAGATGGGAGATACTCCTACGAGCAGTACTTC	CASSLDGRYSYEQYF
TRBV7-7	.	.	TRBJ2-3	TGTGCCAGCAGCTTAAGTGGGGCCACAGATACGCAGTATTTT	CASSLSGATDTQYF
TRBV27	few	.	TRBJ1-2	TGTGCCAGCAGCTGGGAGGGGAACTATGGCTACACCTTC	CASSWEGNYGYTF
TRBV7-8	.	.	TRBJ1-3	TGTGCCAGCAGCTTAAATTTTAGGAGAACTGGAAACACCATATATTTT	CASSLNFRRTGNTIYF
TRBV2	medium-sized	.	TRBJ1-3	TGTGCCAGCAGTGAAGCGACAGCCTCTGGAAACACCATATATTTT	CASSEATASGNTIYF
TRBV12-5	.	TRBD1	TRBJ1-1	TGTGCTAGTGGTTTGGAACCGACAGGGGGCTCTCGGTTT	CASGLEPTGGSRF
TRBV5-8	.	TRBD1	TRBJ2-7	TGTGCCAGCAGCTCCCACCGGGACAGCGCTTCCTACGAGCAGTACTTC	CASSSHRDSASYEQYF
TRBV5-1	.	TRBD2	TRBJ2-7	TGCGCCAGCAGCTTGGGACTAGCGACCTACGAGCAGTACTTC	CASSLGLATYEQYF
TRBV19	.	.	TRBJ2-6	TGTGCCAGTAGTATCGGGGGGCCGGTAGGGGCCAACGTCCTGACTTTC	CASSIGGPVGANVLTF
TRBV5-4	.	.	TRBJ1-1	TGTGCCAGCAGCCTAGGGACTCCCCCGAGGACTGAAGCTTTCTTT	CASSLGTPPRTEAFF
TRBV7-6	once	TRBD2	TRBJ2-3	TGTGCCAGCAGCCCTGGGGCTAGCGGGGGGACAGATACGCAGTATTTT	CASSPGASGGTDTQYF
TRBV5-1	.	.	TRBJ1-1	TGCGCCAGCAGCTTGGGGGAGCCCCTGAACACTGAAGCTTTCTTT	CASSLGEPLNTEAFF